This TCR beta chain was recovered during a study of CD8+CD57+ T cells in acquired aplastic anemia. Study in general: Isolated CD4+ and CD8+ cells, once sorted, yielded DNA averaging roughly 3 ug.

About this clonotype itself: Its antigen is still unknown.

Using genomic DNA as the template, TCR beta VDJ and CDR3 profiling was carried out. MiXCR was run by TCRdb on the reads, yielding one entry per CDR3 protein. Of about 160,000 distinct CDR3 sequences detected, approximately 40% appear once; the ten largest clones hold approximately 1.1%. Overall study findings and caveats: Patients had approximately 29 CD8+ CDR3 sequences in common with controls (the shared set).

Per the germline V gene, CDR1 is SQVTM and CDR2 is ANQGSEA. The J segment lost 4 bases and the V segment lost 5 bases, leaving 7 bases of the junction unmatched. The CDR3 consists of 14 residues. This TCR was sampled from a human donor in good health. The sequencing sample was made of sorted CD4+, CD8+, or CD8+CD57+ T cells (not recorded which) from PBMCs. The genes are TRBV29-1 and TRBJ2-7; 11 nucleotides align to TRBD1. This CDR3 is CSVPSDRGLYEQYF. CDR3 coding DNA: TGCAGCGTTCCGTCGGACAGGGGGCTGTACGAGCAGTACTTC.